Shown below are 4 T cell receptor beta chains from a single sample sequenced in a study of blood T cell repertoires in COVID-19. Only in-frame clones appear in the TCRdb table, and some are missing; sequencing was by immunoSEQ multiplex PCR. The sample holds under 100,000 clones, around nine tenths seen once. The sequenced sample was peripheral blood. Every receptor here comes from a man aged 50 to 60 with acute or convalescent COVID-19.

This clone showed up just once. The chain carries TRBV24-1 and TRBJ1-2, with 7 nucleotides matching TRBD1. Germline lookup yields CDR1 KGHDR and CDR2 SFDVKD. The ends lost 3 bases at V and 8 bases at J; junction bases unmatched: 2. The CDR3 is 12 residues long. The chain's CDR3 is CATSDTGEGYTF. The CDR3 bases are TGTGCCACCAGTGATACAGGGGAGGGCTACACCTTC.

The V gene is TRBV14, the J gene TRBJ2-7; 8 nucleotides align to TRBD1. Germline-derived CDR1 and CDR2 are SGHDN and FVKESK. There are 16 residues in the CDR3. J was trimmed by 4 bases and V by 2 bases; bases with no gene match: 10. Here the CDR3 reads CASSQIGQGAFYEQYF. The CDR3 DNA reads as TGTGCCAGCAGCCAAATCGGCCAGGGGGCATTTTACGAGCAGTACTTC.

The chain has TRBV5-1 and TRBJ2-3, with D possibly matching TRBD1 (5 bases). Germline loops: CDR1 SGHRS, CDR2 YFSETQ. This CDR3 contains 15 residues. V was cut by 0 bases and J by 2 bases, with 10 bases left in between. CDR3 protein: CASSLVADTTDTQYF. For the CDR3, the DNA is TGCGCCAGCAGCTTGGTGGCGGACACCACAGATACGCAGTATTTT.

The chain uses TRBV18 and TRBJ2-7, with 14 bases lining up with TRBD2. V was clipped by 5 bases and J by 12 bases; unmatched bases: 15. The germline V gene encodes CDR1 KGHSH and CDR2 LQKENI. CDR3 length: 16 amino acids. Written as DNA, the CDR3 is TGTGCCAGCTCAACGGGACAGGGCGGACTAGCGGGAGGTTTGTACTTC. Translation: CASSTGQGGLAGGLYF.